These T cell receptor beta chains were read from a single sample in a study of cytomegalovirus exposure and HLA in healthy donors. TCRdb's table, derived via immunoSEQ multiplex PCR, lists solely in-frame clones and lacks some. The sample consists of some 250,000 clones, roughly 82% of them appearing once. The sample taken for sequencing was PBMCs. The receptors here all came from a woman aged 35 to 49 in good health and CMV-seropositive. Both conserved end residues are part of each CDR3. D genes are given only for firm matches. Clone size is given for some rows only: seen once, a few or many times, or a class if the clone is expanded.

J: TRBJ1-2; size: -; V: TRBV5-1; D: -; CDR3: CASSLLSQVDGYTF; DNA: TGCGCCAGCAGCTTGTTGAGTCAGGTGGATGGCTACACCTTC
J: TRBJ1-2; size: -; V: TRBV12-5; D: -; CDR3: CASGFDRVYGYTF; DNA: TGTGCTAGTGGCTTTGACAGAGTCTATGGCTACACCTTC
J: TRBJ1-5; size: -; V: TRBV6-6; D: -; CDR3: CASSYYGNQPQHF; DNA: TGTGCCAGCAGTTATTACGGGAATCAGCCCCAGCATTTT
J: TRBJ2-7; size: -; V: TRBV7-9; D: -; CDR3: CAASGRRSHEQYF; DNA: TGTGCCGCCTCTGGGAGGAGGAGCCACGAGCAGTACTTC
J: TRBJ2-1; size: -; V: TRBV11-3; D: TRBD2; CDR3: CASSPGRSEFF; DNA: TGTGCCAGCAGCCCCGGGAGGTCGGAGTTCTTC
J: TRBJ1-2; size: -; V: TRBV18; D: -; CDR3: CASSPGSGGYTF; DNA: TGTGCCAGCTCACCGGGGAGCGGGGGCTACACCTTC
J: TRBJ1-6; size: -; V: TRBV2; D: -; CDR3: CASSEIRFNSSLHF; DNA: TGTGCCAGCAGCGAAATTCGGTTTAATTCATCCCTCCACTTT
J: TRBJ2-3; size: -; V: TRBV6-5; D: TRBD2; CDR3: CASSLAESTDTQYF; DNA: TGTGCCAGCAGTCTAGCGGAAAGCACAGATACGCAGTATTTT
J: TRBJ1-1; size: -; V: TRBV9; D: -; CDR3: CASSAAGRTEAFF; DNA: TGTGCCAGCAGCGCCGCAGGGCGGACTGAAGCTTTCTTT
J: TRBJ2-3; size: -; V: TRBV27; D: -; CDR3: CASGYSLEGNTQYF; DNA: TGTGCCAGCGGTTATAGCCTAGAGGGAAATACGCAGTATTTT
J: TRBJ1-1; size: few; V: TRBV7-9; D: -; CDR3: CASRAQGAGTEAFF; DNA: TGTGCCAGCAGGGCGCAGGGCGCGGGGACTGAAGCTTTCTTT
J: TRBJ1-1; size: -; V: TRBV19; D: TRBD1; CDR3: CASSIGGQGGAEAFF; DNA: TGTGCCAGTAGTATTGGCGGACAGGGGGGGGCTGAAGCTTTCTTT
J: TRBJ1-1; size: few; V: TRBV4-3; D: TRBD1; CDR3: CASSRTGAQNTEAFF; DNA: TGCGCCAGCAGCCGCACAGGGGCGCAGAACACTGAAGCTTTCTTT
J: TRBJ2-3; size: once; V: TRBV27; D: TRBD2; CDR3: CASSRGGGGSTQYF; DNA: TGTGCCAGCAGCCGGGGGGGAGGCGGAAGTACGCAGTATTTT
J: TRBJ1-3; size: -; V: TRBV6-5; D: -; CDR3: CASSSPLDTHGNTIYF; DNA: TGTGCCAGCAGTTCCCCCCTGGACACCCATGGAAACACCATATATTTT
J: TRBJ2-2; size: -; V: TRBV29-1; D: -; CDR3: CSVGDGNTGELFF; DNA: TGCAGCGTTGGAGACGGGAACACCGGGGAGCTGTTTTTT
J: TRBJ2-5; size: -; V: TRBV5-5; D: TRBD2; CDR3: CASSLDGTSFETQYF; DNA: TGTGCCAGCAGCTTGGATGGGACTAGCTTTGAGACCCAGTACTTC
J: TRBJ2-1; size: -; V: TRBV5-4; D: -; CDR3: CASSLVYTSYNEQFF; DNA: TGTGCCAGCAGCTTGGTGTACACCTCCTACAATGAGCAGTTCTTC
J: TRBJ2-7; size: -; V: TRBV5-6; D: TRBD2; CDR3: CASSSRGSRYEQYF; DNA: TGTGCCAGCAGCTCGCGGGGGTCTCGGTACGAGCAGTACTTC
J: TRBJ1-3; size: -; V: TRBV30; D: -; CDR3: CACVHRAGGNTIYF; DNA: TGTGCCTGCGTCCACAGGGCGGGTGGAAACACCATATATTTT
J: TRBJ2-3; size: -; V: TRBV2; D: -; CDR3: CASKGGATDTQYF; DNA: TGTGCCAGCAAAGGGGGGGCTACAGATACGCAGTATTTT
J: TRBJ1-5; size: -; V: TRBV6-1; D: -; CDR3: CASSATGRGNQPQHF; DNA: TGTGCCAGCAGTGCAACAGGGAGGGGCAATCAGCCCCAGCATTTT
J: TRBJ2-7; size: -; V: TRBV5-1; D: -; CDR3: CASSGGQGDFGYEQYF; DNA: TGCGCCAGCAGCGGGGGTCAGGGGGACTTCGGTTACGAGCAGTACTTC
J: TRBJ1-4; size: -; V: TRBV30; D: TRBD1; CDR3: CAWTGQGNEKLFF; DNA: TGTGCCTGGACGGGACAGGGTAATGAAAAACTGTTTTTT
J: TRBJ2-7; size: -; V: TRBV5-5; D: -; CDR3: CASSLRLGEQYF; DNA: TGTGCCAGCAGCTTGCGACTGGGTGAGCAGTACTTC
J: TRBJ1-1; size: -; V: TRBV6-4; D: TRBD1; CDR3: CASRRDRGNTEAFF; DNA: TGTGCCAGCAGACGTGACAGGGGTAACACTGAAGCTTTCTTT
J: TRBJ1-2; size: once; V: TRBV6-1; D: TRBD1; CDR3: CASSWTGTNYGYTF; DNA: TGTGCCAGCAGTTGGACAGGTACCAACTATGGCTACACCTTC
J: TRBJ2-7; size: -; V: TRBV6-6; D: TRBD1; CDR3: CASRGTGSYEQYF; DNA: TGTGCCAGCAGGGGGACAGGGAGTTACGAGCAGTACTTC
J: TRBJ2-7; size: -; V: TRBV30; D: TRBD2; CDR3: CAWRTRAFSGIYGEQYF; DNA: TGTGCCTGGAGAACACGAGCCTTCAGCGGGATATACGGAGAGCAGTACTTC
J: TRBJ2-7; size: -; V: TRBV5-1; D: TRBD1; CDR3: CASSLEQGKFYEQYF; DNA: TGCGCCAGCAGCTTGGAACAGGGGAAGTTCTACGAGCAGTACTTC
J: TRBJ2-2; size: -; V: TRBV10-1; D: TRBD1; CDR3: CASSDQQGAKTGELFF; DNA: TGCGCCAGCAGTGATCAACAGGGGGCGAAGACCGGGGAGCTGTTTTTT
J: TRBJ1-1; size: -; V: TRBV7-2; D: TRBD1; CDR3: CASSPDRVGRAFF; DNA: TGTGCCAGCAGCCCCGACAGGGTTGGTAGGGCTTTCTTT
J: TRBJ1-4; size: -; V: TRBV7-9; D: -; CDR3: CASSLASPNEKLFF; DNA: TGTGCCAGCAGCTTAGCTAGTCCTAATGAAAAACTGTTTTTT
J: TRBJ1-2; size: -; V: TRBV19; D: TRBD1; CDR3: CASSLGQVYYGYTF; DNA: TGTGCCAGTAGCCTCGGACAGGTTTACTATGGCTACACCTTC
J: TRBJ2-7; size: once; V: TRBV7-9; D: TRBD2; CDR3: CASSLERGLRNEQYF; DNA: TGTGCCAGCAGCTTAGAGCGGGGTCTTAGGAACGAGCAGTACTTC
J: TRBJ1-2; size: -; V: TRBV2; D: TRBD1; CDR3: CASIGQGYGYTF; DNA: TGTGCCAGCATCGGACAGGGCTATGGCTACACCTTC
J: TRBJ1-1; size: -; V: TRBV9; D: -; CDR3: CASSVGKGLGTEAFF; DNA: TGTGCCAGCAGCGTAGGTAAGGGGCTGGGGACTGAAGCTTTCTTT
J: TRBJ2-7; size: -; V: TRBV6-1; D: -; CDR3: CASSGVPGSYEQYF; DNA: TGTGCCAGCAGTGGGGTGCCGGGCTCCTACGAGCAGTACTTC
J: TRBJ2-3; size: -; V: TRBV30; D: -; CDR3: CVGQGPTDTQYF; DNA: TGTGTCGGGCAGGGGCCCACAGATACGCAGTATTTT
J: TRBJ1-2; size: -; V: TRBV27; D: -; CDR3: CASSLSGTIFFSYGYTF; DNA: TGTGCCAGCAGTTTATCGGGGACAATATTTTTCTCCTATGGCTACACCTTC
J: TRBJ1-2; size: few; V: TRBV5-8; D: -; CDR3: CASSLDREGGYTF; DNA: TGTGCCAGCAGCTTGGACAGGGAAGGAGGCTACACCTTC
J: TRBJ2-2; size: -; V: TRBV7-2; D: TRBD2; CDR3: CASSSGNTGELFF; DNA: TGTGCCAGCTCTAGCGGAAACACCGGGGAGCTGTTTTTT
J: TRBJ2-2; size: -; V: TRBV27; D: -; CDR3: CASSFRTLNTGELFF; DNA: TGTGCCAGCAGTTTCAGGACTCTGAACACCGGGGAGCTGTTTTTT
J: TRBJ1-2; size: -; V: TRBV18; D: -; CDR3: CASSPPSRSGYTF; DNA: TGTGCCAGCTCACCACCTTCCCGGAGTGGCTACACCTTC
J: TRBJ2-1; size: -; V: TRBV4-3; D: TRBD2; CDR3: CASSQEWTSGGREQFF; DNA: TGCGCCAGCAGCCAAGAATGGACTAGCGGGGGTCGTGAGCAGTTCTTC
J: TRBJ1-1; size: -; V: TRBV10-3; D: TRBD1; CDR3: CAITLDRAGTEAFF; DNA: TGTGCCATCACCTTAGACAGGGCTGGCACTGAAGCTTTCTTT
J: TRBJ2-7; size: -; V: TRBV19; D: -; CDR3: CASSIRSYEQYF; DNA: TGTGCCAGTAGTATCCGTTCCTACGAGCAGTACTTC
J: TRBJ2-7; size: -; V: TRBV19; D: -; CDR3: CASSPSLGEQYF; DNA: TGTGCCAGTAGCCCCTCCCTGGGCGAGCAGTACTTC
J: TRBJ1-2; size: -; V: TRBV25-1; D: -; CDR3: CASSSGLSPGGYTF; DNA: TGTGCCAGCAGTTCCGGACTGTCTCCCGGAGGCTACACCTTC
J: TRBJ2-1; size: few; V: TRBV4-2; D: TRBD2; CDR3: CASSQERRASGGVYSYNEQFF; DNA: TGTGCCAGCAGCCAAGAACGTCGGGCTAGCGGGGGGGTCTATTCCTACAATGAGCAGTTCTTC
J: TRBJ1-2; size: -; V: TRBV27; D: TRBD1; CDR3: CASSPGTGDYGYTF; DNA: TGTGCCAGCAGTCCGGGGACAGGGGACTATGGCTACACCTTC
J: TRBJ2-5; size: -; V: TRBV19; D: -; CDR3: CASRSGGQETQYF; DNA: TGTGCCAGTCGCTCCGGGGGCCAAGAGACCCAGTACTTC
J: TRBJ1-5; size: -; V: TRBV6-6; D: TRBD1; CDR3: CASSPGQFNQPQHF; DNA: TGTGCCAGCAGTCCGGGACAGTTCAATCAGCCCCAGCATTTT
J: TRBJ2-1; size: -; V: TRBV19; D: TRBD2; CDR3: CASSSLAGEQFF; DNA: TGTGCCAGTAGTAGTCTAGCGGGAGAGCAGTTCTTC
J: TRBJ1-6; size: -; V: TRBV9; D: -; CDR3: CASSAESSYNSPLHF; DNA: TGTGCCAGCAGCGCCGAAAGCTCCTATAATTCCCCCCTCCACTTT
J: TRBJ1-5; size: -; V: TRBV2; D: TRBD1; CDR3: CASSVGQGPQPQHF; DNA: TGTGCCAGCAGCGTCGGACAGGGACCTCAGCCCCAGCATTTT
J: TRBJ2-1; size: -; V: TRBV10-3; D: TRBD2; CDR3: CAISELTSGSINEQFF; DNA: TGTGCCATCAGTGAACTTACTAGCGGGAGTATAAATGAGCAGTTCTTC
J: TRBJ2-1; size: -; V: TRBV6-5; D: -; CDR3: CASRYRAGELYNEQFF; DNA: TGTGCCAGCAGGTACAGGGCGGGGGAGCTCTACAATGAGCAGTTCTTC
J: TRBJ1-1; size: -; V: TRBV11-2; D: -; CDR3: CASSLAGQLHEAFF; DNA: TGTGCCAGCAGCTTAGCGGGACAACTCCATGAAGCTTTCTTT
J: TRBJ1-6; size: -; V: TRBV2; D: -; CDR3: CASSLGRSNNSPLHF; DNA: TGTGCCAGCAGTCTTGGTCGGTCCAATAATTCACCCCTCCACTTT